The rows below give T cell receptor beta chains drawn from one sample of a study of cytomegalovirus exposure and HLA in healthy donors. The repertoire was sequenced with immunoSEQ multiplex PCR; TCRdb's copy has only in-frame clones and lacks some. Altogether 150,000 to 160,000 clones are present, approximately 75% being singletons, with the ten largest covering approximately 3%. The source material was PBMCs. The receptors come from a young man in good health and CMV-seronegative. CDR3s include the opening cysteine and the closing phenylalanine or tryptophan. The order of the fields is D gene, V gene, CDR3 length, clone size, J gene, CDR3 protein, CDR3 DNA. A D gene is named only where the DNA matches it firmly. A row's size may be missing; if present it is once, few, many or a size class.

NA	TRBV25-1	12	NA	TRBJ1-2	CASGIPGDGYTF	TGTGCCAGCGGCATACCAGGGGATGGCTACACCTTC
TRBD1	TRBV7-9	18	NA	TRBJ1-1	CASSLGASRQGPNTEAFF	TGTGCCAGCAGCTTAGGGGCCAGCAGACAGGGGCCGAACACTGAAGCTTTCTTT
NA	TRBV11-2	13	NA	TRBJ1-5	CASSWTEDQPQHF	TGTGCCAGCAGCTGGACAGAGGATCAGCCCCAGCATTTT
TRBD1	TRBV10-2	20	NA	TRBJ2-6	CASSEYHEQGVGSGANVLTF	TGCGCCAGCAGTGAATACCACGAACAGGGGGTAGGCTCTGGGGCCAACGTCCTGACTTTC
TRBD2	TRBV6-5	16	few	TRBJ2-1	CASSYSGTIISNEQFF	TGTGCCAGCAGTTACTCCGGGACTATTATAAGCAATGAGCAGTTCTTC
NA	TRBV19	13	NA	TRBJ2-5	CASSMSRQETQYF	TGTGCCAGTAGTATGTCCAGACAAGAGACCCAGTACTTC
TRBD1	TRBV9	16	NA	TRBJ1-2	CASSALPGQSWGGYTF	TGTGCCAGCAGCGCACTACCGGGACAGTCTTGGGGAGGCTACACCTTC
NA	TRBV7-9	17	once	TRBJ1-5	CSSSPNGQGYSNQPQHF	TGTTCCAGCAGCCCCAACGGGCAGGGCTATAGCAATCAGCCCCAGCATTTT
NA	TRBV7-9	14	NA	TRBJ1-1	CASSFSGGNTEAFF	TGTGCCAGCAGCTTCTCAGGTGGGAACACTGAAGCTTTCTTT
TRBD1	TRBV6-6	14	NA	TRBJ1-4	CASSRDRGDEKLFF	TGTGCCAGCAGTCGGGACAGGGGGGATGAAAAACTGTTTTTT
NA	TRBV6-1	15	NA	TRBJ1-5	CASSVFAGVGQPQHF	TGTGCCAGCAGTGTCTTCGCAGGGGTGGGTCAGCCCCAGCATTTT
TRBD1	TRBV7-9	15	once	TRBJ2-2	CASSPGGRNTGELFF	TGTGCCAGCAGCCCAGGGGGCCGGAACACCGGGGAGCTGTTTTTT
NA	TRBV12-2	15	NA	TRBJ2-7	CASRPPGVLCYEQYF	TGTGCAAGTCGCCCCCCCGGAGTATTATGCTACGAGCAGTACTTC
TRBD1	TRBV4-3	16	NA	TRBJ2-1	CASSQRDRGYYNEQFF	TGCGCCAGCAGCCAAAGGGACAGGGGTTACTACAATGAGCAGTTCTTC
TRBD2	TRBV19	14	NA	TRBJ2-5	CASTLAGSPRVVYF	TGTGCCAGTACACTAGCGGGGTCCCCAAGAGTGGTGTACTTC
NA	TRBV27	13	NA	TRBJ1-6	CASRGGYNSPLHF	TGTGCCAGCAGGGGGGGATATAATTCACCCCTCCACTTT
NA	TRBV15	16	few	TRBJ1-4	CATSSLWGVSNEKLFF	TGTGCCACCAGCAGCTTGTGGGGGGTATCTAATGAAAAACTGTTTTTT
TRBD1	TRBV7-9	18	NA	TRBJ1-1	CSSSLAAGGDRRNTEAFF	TGTTCCAGCAGCTTAGCGGCGGGAGGGGACAGGAGAAACACTGAAGCTTTCTTT
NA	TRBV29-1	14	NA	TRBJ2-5	CSVEPNTARETQYF	TGCAGCGTTGAACCGAACACAGCCAGAGAGACCCAGTACTTC
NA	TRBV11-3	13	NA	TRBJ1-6	CASSLDRDSPLHF	TGTGCCAGCAGCTTGGACAGAGATTCACCCCTCCACTTT
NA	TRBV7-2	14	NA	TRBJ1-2	CASSLATENYGYTF	TGTGCCAGCAGCTTGGCGACAGAAAACTATGGCTACACCTTC
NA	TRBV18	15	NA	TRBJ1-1	CASSPSGVRNTEAFF	TGTGCCAGCTCACCGTCCGGGGTGAGGAACACTGAAGCTTTCTTT
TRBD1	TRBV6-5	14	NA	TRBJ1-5	CASSERTGYQPQHF	TGTGCCAGCAGTGAGAGGACAGGATATCAGCCCCAGCATTTT
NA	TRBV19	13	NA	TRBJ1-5	CASSISLSQPQHF	TGTGCCAGTAGTATATCCCTCAGTCAGCCCCAGCATTTT
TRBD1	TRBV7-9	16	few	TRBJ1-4	CASSQGDRPTVEKLFF	TGTGCCAGCAGCCAGGGGGACCGCCCTACGGTCGAAAAACTGTTTTTT
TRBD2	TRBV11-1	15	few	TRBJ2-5	CASSPTSGGEETQYF	TGTGCCAGCAGCCCCACGAGCGGGGGGGAAGAGACCCAGTACTTC
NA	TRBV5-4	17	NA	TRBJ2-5	CASSLLEGSTYQETQYF	TGTGCCAGCAGCTTGCTTGAGGGCTCAACTTATCAAGAGACCCAGTACTTC
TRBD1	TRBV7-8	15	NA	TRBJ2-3	CASSPDRASTDTQYF	TGTGCCAGCAGCCCTGACAGGGCGAGCACAGATACGCAGTATTTT
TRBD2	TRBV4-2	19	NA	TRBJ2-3	CASSRTAGLAGGHADTQYF	TGTGCCAGCAGCCGGACAGCTGGACTAGCGGGGGGGCACGCAGATACGCAGTATTTT
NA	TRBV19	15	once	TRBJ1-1	CASSALRTANTEAFF	TGTGCCAGTAGTGCCCTCAGGACAGCAAACACTGAAGCTTTCTTT
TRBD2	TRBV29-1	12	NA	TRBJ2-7	CSVEPSGDKQYF	TGCAGCGTTGAACCTAGCGGGGACAAGCAGTACTTC
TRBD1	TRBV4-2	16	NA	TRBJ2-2	CASSQDGQGRSGELFF	TGTGCCAGCAGCCAAGACGGACAGGGGAGGTCCGGGGAGCTGTTTTTT
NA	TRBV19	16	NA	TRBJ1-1	CASRLTGTRENTEAFF	TGTGCCAGTAGACTCACCGGGACACGGGAGAACACTGAAGCTTTCTTT
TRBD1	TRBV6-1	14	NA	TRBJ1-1	CASTSSGGHTEAFF	TGTGCCAGCACGTCGTCAGGGGGCCACACTGAAGCTTTCTTT
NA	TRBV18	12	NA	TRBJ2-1	CASSPGMGEQFF	TGTGCCAGCTCACCCGGGATGGGGGAGCAGTTCTTC
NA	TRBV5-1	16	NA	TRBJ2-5	CASSLSGGGGYVTQYF	TGCGCCAGCAGCTTGTCAGGAGGGGGCGGGTACGTGACCCAGTACTTC
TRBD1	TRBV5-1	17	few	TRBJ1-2	CASSLIRPGGQDYGYTF	TGCGCCAGCAGCTTGATCCGGCCAGGGGGGCAGGACTATGGCTACACCTTC
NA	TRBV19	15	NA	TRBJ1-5	CASSMGRVINQPQHF	TGTGCCAGTAGTATGGGGAGGGTCATCAATCAGCCCCAGCATTTT
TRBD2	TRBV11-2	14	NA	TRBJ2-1	CASSLVSRGDEQFF	TGTGCCAGCAGCTTAGTATCTCGGGGGGATGAGCAGTTCTTC
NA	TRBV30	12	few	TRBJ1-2	CAWSGQVYGYTF	TGTGCCTGGAGTGGCCAGGTCTATGGCTACACCTTC
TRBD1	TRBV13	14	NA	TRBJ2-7	CASSLGQGIYEQYF	TGTGCCAGCAGCTTGGGACAGGGTATTTACGAGCAGTACTTC
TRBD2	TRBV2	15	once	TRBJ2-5	CASSYTGTSGGREYF	TGTGCCAGCAGTTACACCGGGACTAGCGGGGGGAGAGAGTACTTC
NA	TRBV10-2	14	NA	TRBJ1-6	CASSESGGNSPLHF	TGCGCCAGCAGTGAGTCGGGGGGTAACTCACCCCTCCACTTT
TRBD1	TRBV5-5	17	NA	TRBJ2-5	CASSLDLNRGSQETQYF	TGTGCCAGCAGCTTAGACCTTAACAGGGGTTCCCAAGAGACCCAGTACTTC
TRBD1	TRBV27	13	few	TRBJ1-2	CATLGDRGYGYTF	TGTGCCACCCTAGGGGACAGGGGCTATGGCTACACCTTC
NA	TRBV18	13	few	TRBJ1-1	CASSLVRSTEAFF	TGTGCCAGCTCCCTCGTACGGAGCACTGAAGCTTTCTTT
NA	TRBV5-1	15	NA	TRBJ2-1	CASSPGGSSYNEQFF	TGCGCCAGCAGCCCCGGGGGAAGCTCCTACAATGAGCAGTTCTTC
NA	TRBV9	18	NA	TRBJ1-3	CASSVAPTATGSGNTIYF	TGTGCCAGCAGCGTAGCCCCGACAGCCACTGGCTCTGGAAACACCATATATTTT
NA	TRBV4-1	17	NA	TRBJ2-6	CASSQPGLGSGANGLTF	TGCGCCAGCAGCCAACCCGGTCTAGGATCTGGGGCCAACGGCCTGACTTTC
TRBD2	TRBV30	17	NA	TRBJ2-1	CAWSGTSGGFSYNEQFF	TGTGCCTGGAGTGGGACTAGCGGGGGGTTCTCCTACAATGAGCAGTTCTTC